This TCR beta chain was found in a study of T-cell memory formation after mild COVID-19. This CDR3 is built from 15 residues. Between the trimmed V and J ends, which lost 7 bases and 1 base, there was a span of 15 bases. TCRdb recomputed calls from the 5' RACE reads with MiXCR, one row per CDR3 protein. The sample lists fewer than 90,000 distinct CDR3 sequences; approximately 15% were seen once. The sequenced material came from PBMCs or a T cell subset sorted from them (not recorded which). V usage is TRBV12-3 or TRBV12-4 and J usage is TRBJ2-3; no firm D call. The TCR comes from an adult woman who had mild COVID-19 (a few samples of this study predate the infection). Cell type and time point are not known. In DNA form, the CDR3 reads TGTGCCAGCACCGATAGTATCGAGCGCACAGATACGCAGTATTTT. The encoded protein is CASTDSIERTDTQYF.